The sequence of this T cell receptor (beta chain) was determined in a study of CD8 T cells in Susac syndrome. V lost 8 bases, J lost 0 bases, and 16 bases stayed unmatched. Germline V CDR1 and CDR2: LNHDA, SQIVND (reference sequence). This CDR3 spans 18 amino acids. A quantity of about 0.5 to 1 ug RNA underwent reverse transcription using random hexamers. TCRdb used MiXCR to reprocess the immunoSEQ multiplex PCR reads, holding one entry per CDR3 protein. The sample records around 140,000 distinct CDR3 sequences, around 85% being singletons. Specimen: CD8+ T cells from PBMCs. The receptor's source is a human donor with multiple sclerosis. This chain joins TRBV19 and TRBJ2-3; TRBD2 matches at 8 bases. CDR3 nucleotide sequence: TGTGCCAGTCGAGACATTAGCGGGGACCAGAAGAGCACAGATACGCAGTATTTT. Translated: CASRDISGDQKSTDTQYF.